The entry below gives a single T cell receptor beta chain sequence along with its context. Germline values: CDR1 MGHRA, CDR2 YSYEKL. This CDR3 comprises 15 residues. V shed 1 base and J 4 bases; nucleotides not matched to a gene: 3. The sample comes from a study of blood T cell repertoires in COVID-19. Study-level information: The United States, Italy and Spain were the sources of the acute and convalescent COVID-19 samples. From T cells, B-cell-depleted T cells, or PBMCs came the material, which was cDNA or gDNA.

Authors' processing steps: How many nucleated cells were present was estimated from reference gene primer amplification. TCRdb's copy holds only in-frame clones and misses some; the assay was immunoSEQ multiplex PCR. V and J calls and clone size are copied from that table; D and trimming were computed from the DNA. The sample contains about 200,000 clones, around four fifths of which appear only once. This study enrolled people aged roughly 18 to 90 from about two dozen US geographic areas. Input material: PBMCs or T cells enriched from blood (not recorded which). The receptor's source is a man aged 35 to 55 who had recovered from COVID-19. The chain carries TRBV4-1 and TRBJ1-2, with 10 bases that match TRBD1. The CDR3 spells CASSQATGGVYGYTF. In DNA, the CDR3 is TGCGCCAGCAGCCAAGCGACAGGGGGCGTCTATGGCTACACCTTC.